These 26 T cell receptor beta chains came from one sample sequenced in a study of CD8+CD57+ T cells in acquired aplastic anemia. Genomic DNA, serving as template, underwent TCR beta VDJ and CDR3 profiling. TCRdb fed the reads into MiXCR, producing one record per CDR3 protein. The repertoire holds around 170,000 distinct CDR3 sequences, with under 55% as singletons. Sequenced material: sorted CD4+, CD8+, or CD8+CD57+ T cells (not recorded which) from PBMCs. The source is a human donor in good health.

As to this clonotype: A junction boundary mismatches the germline segment, possibly from a read error. The V call is TRBV2, the J call TRBJ1-3; no definite D call. Germline-derived CDR1 and CDR2 are SNHLY and FYNNEI. The CDR3 consists of 11 residues. CDR3 region: CSSSSGNTIYF. In DNA, the CDR3 is TGTTCCAGCAGTTCTGGAAACACCATATATTTT.

This clonotype was seen ten or more times. The genes are TRBV5-1 and TRBJ1-4, with TRBD1 matching 9 bases. V shed 4 bases and J 4 bases; nucleotides not matched to a gene: 5. CDR1 and CDR2 from the germline V gene are SGHRS and YFSETQ. There are 15 residues in the CDR3. DNA for the CDR3: TGCGCCAGCAGCCCAGGACAGGGGCATAATGAAAAACTGTTTTTT. Translation gives CASSPGQGHNEKLFF.

This clonotype was seen a handful of times. The chain combines TRBV5-1 with TRBJ2-5; 10 bases are a match to TRBD2. V lost 0 bases, J lost 2 bases, and 4 bases stayed unmatched. The germline gives CDR1 SGHRS, CDR2 YFSETQ. The CDR3 extends over 16 amino acids. The CDR3 region is CASSLGTSGRQETQYF. The CDR3 DNA reads TGCGCCAGCAGCTTGGGGACTAGCGGCCGTCAAGAGACCCAGTACTTC.

The chain links TRBV7-6 to TRBJ2-7; 12 nucleotides align to TRBD2. V shed 4 bases and J 6 bases; nucleotides not matched to a gene: 4. The germline V gene encodes CDR1 SGHVS and CDR2 FNYEAQ. This CDR3 contains 14 residues. The DNA for the CDR3 is TGTGCCAGCAGCTCGACTAGCGGGAGAGGCGAGCAGTACTTC. Protein: CASSSTSGRGEQYF.

This clonotype was seen repeatedly, ten times or more. This chain links TRBV19 with TRBJ2-1; D ambiguous. Germline V gene sequence: CDR1 LNHDA, CDR2 SQIVND (reference sequence). V was shortened by 8 bases and J by 1 base, with 6 bases between the two germline ends. The CDR3 runs to 12 residues. Here the CDR3 DNA reads TGTGCCAGTTCCGGGTCCTACAATGAGCAGTTCTTC. Its translation is CASSGSYNEQFF.

The sample holds many counts of this clonotype. The gene calls are TRBV19 and TRBJ2-3; 10 bases are shared with TRBD2. Germline V gives CDR1 LNHDA, CDR2 SQIVND (reference sequence). The CDR3 consists of 18 residues. J lost 0 bases, V lost 1 base, and 7 bases had no gene match. CDR3 sequence reads: CASSIVLAGVGSTDTQYF. CDR3 in DNA: TGTGCCAGTAGTATAGTCCTAGCGGGAGTAGGGAGCACAGATACGCAGTATTTT.

This clonotype was recorded at least ten times. V and J are TRBV7-2 and TRBJ2-1; TRBD2 matches at 14 bases. This CDR3 is built from 15 residues. J lost 8 bases, V lost 1 base, and 1 base had no gene match. CDR1 and CDR2 from the germline V gene are SGHTA and FQGNSA. As DNA, the CDR3 is TGTGCCAGCAGCTTAGGACTAGCGGGAGGGTATGAGCAGTTCTTC. This gives the protein CASSLGLAGGYEQFF. Together with reference TRBV7-2 and TRBJ2-1, the CDR3 gives the full variable domain: GAGVSQSPSNKVTEKGKDVELRCDPISGHTALYWYRQSLGQGLEFLIYFQGNSAPDKSGLPSDRFSAERTGGSVSTLTIQRTQQEDSAVYLCASSLGLAGGYEQFFGPGTRLTVL.

In this sample, this clonotype turned up many times. The J gene is TRBJ2-7, the V gene TRBV7-2; the D is unclear. The germline CDR1 and CDR2 sequences are SGHTA and FQGNSA. The CDR3 has 14 amino acids. The V and J ends lost 8 bases and 3 bases respectively, with 17 bases between them. In DNA form, the CDR3 reads TGTGCCAGCCGAATCCGGGCCGCCAACTACGAGCAGTACTTC. It specifies CASRIRAANYEQYF.

The gene calls are TRBV27 and TRBJ2-2; TRBD1 is a possible D gene (5 bases). Per germline, CDR1 MNHEY and CDR2 SMNVEV (reference sequence). The CDR3 is 17 residues long. Trimming shortened V by 3 bases and J by 6 bases, and 20 bases separated the two germline ends. CDR3 sequence reads: CASSLVGKDILPGELFF. The DNA of the CDR3 is TGTGCCAGCAGTTTGGTTGGTAAGGACATCCTCCCCGGGGAGCTGTTTTTT.

This clonotype was detected ten times or more. The rearrangement joins TRBV24-1 to TRBJ2-5; 7 bases line up with TRBD1. The V and J ends lost 2 bases and 4 bases, in that order; junction bases with no gene match: 6. Germline V CDR1 and CDR2: KGHDR, SFDVKD. The length of the CDR3 is 15 residues. CDR3 in DNA: TGTGCCACCAGTGATTCGCAAGGGGGCCTAGAGACCCAGTACTTC. Its protein product is CATSDSQGGLETQYF.

The DNA for the CDR3 is TGCGCCAGCAGACCCCCGGGGGGCCGGAGCTCCTACGAGCAGTACTTC. This gives the protein CASRPPGGRSSYEQYF. The chain carries TRBV10-2 and TRBJ2-7; D is possibly TRBD2 (7 bases). V gave up 6 bases and J gave up 0 bases, with 18 bases separating them. CDR1 WSHSY and CDR2 SAAADI come from the germline V gene. The CDR3 runs 16 residues.

This clonotype was recorded many times. This chain uses TRBV7-2 with TRBJ2-2; D not resolved. The CDR3 has 15 residues. Germline V CDR1 and CDR2: SGHTA, FQGNSA. The ends were cut back, 2 bases at V and 2 bases at J, with 9 bases in the middle. The CDR3 sequence: CASSLLSPNTGELFF. In DNA form, the CDR3 reads TGTGCCAGCAGCTTATTATCACCAAACACCGGGGAGCTGTTTTTT. The full variable domain, with the rest looked up from reference TRBV7-2 and TRBJ2-2, is GAGVSQSPSNKVTEKGKDVELRCDPISGHTALYWYRQSLGQGLEFLIYFQGNSAPDKSGLPSDRFSAERTGGSVSTLTIQRTQQEDSAVYLCASSLLSPNTGELFFGEGSRLTVL.

The J gene is TRBJ2-3, the V gene TRBV7-3; 7 bases agree with TRBD1. This CDR3 is built from 15 residues. V was clipped by 1 base and J by 0 bases; unmatched bases: 1. Looked up from germline, CDR1 is SGHTA and CDR2 is FQGTGA. The CDR3 coding sequence is TGTGCCAGCAGCTTAAAGGGGGCTAGCACAGATACGCAGTATTTT. This gives the protein CASSLKGASTDTQYF.

This clonotype appeared many times. V is TRBV7-9 and J is TRBJ1-2; 8 bases fit TRBD1. CDR3 length: 15 amino acids. The germline V gene encodes CDR1 SEHNR and CDR2 FQNEAQ (reference sequence). Unmatched junction bases numbered 8, after V lost 4 bases and J lost 4 bases. The CDR3 nucleotides read TGTGCCAGCAGCTCCCAGGGACAGGTTCTCTATGGCTACACCTTC. This translates into CASSSQGQVLYGYTF.

The CDR3 DNA reads as TGCGCCAGCAGCCCAAGGGGGGGCCCAGAGACCCAGTACTTC. Its translation is CASSPRGGPETQYF. The gene calls are TRBV5-1 and TRBJ2-5; tentative D call: TRBD2 (7 bases). CDR3 length equals 14 residues. With 4 bases removed from V and 4 bases from J, the gap between germline ends came to 14 bases. In germline, CDR1 is SGHRS, CDR2 YFSETQ. Filled out from reference TRBV5-1 and TRBJ2-5, the complete variable domain reads KAGVTQTPRYLIKTRGQQVTLSCSPISGHRSVSWYQQTPGQGLQFLFEYFSETQRNKGNFPGRFSGRQFSNSRSEMNVSTLELGDSALYLCASSPRGGPETQYFGPGTRLLVL.

The chain couples TRBV6-1 to TRBJ2-1; 8 nucleotides align to TRBD2. The germline gives CDR1 MNHNS, CDR2 SASEGT. With V trimmed by 6 bases and J by 0 bases, 4 bases remained unmatched. CDR3 length equals 15 residues. The CDR3 DNA reads as TGTGCCAGCAGACCGAGCGGGAGCTCCTACAATGAGCAGTTCTTC. Its protein is CASRPSGSSYNEQFF.

Many counts were recorded for this clonotype. This chain connects TRBV29-1 to TRBJ2-5; possibly TRBD1 for D (5 bases). The V end lost 6 bases, the J end lost 2 bases, and 13 bases lay between the germline ends. Germline V lookup: CDR1 SQVTM, CDR2 ANQGSEA. The length of the CDR3 is 13 residues. CDR3 DNA: TGCAGCGTGCGCCGTGACAGTCAAGAGACCCAGTACTTC. Protein: CSVRRDSQETQYF.

The chain has TRBV2 and TRBJ2-1, with 9 bases identical to TRBD2. This CDR3 region has 14 residues. Germline trimming cut 10 bases from V and 6 bases from J; bases unmatched to any gene: 10. Per the germline V gene, CDR1 is SNHLY and CDR2 is FYNNEI. The CDR3 spells CANPMGLAGNEQFF. The CDR3, as DNA: TGTGCCAACCCGATGGGACTAGCTGGCAATGAGCAGTTCTTC.

The V gene is TRBV28, the J gene TRBJ1-5; the D is unclear. This CDR3 has 15 amino acids. V was cut by 1 base and J by 3 bases, with 10 bases left in between. From germline, CDR1 is MDHEN and CDR2 SYDVKM. The CDR3 region is CASSLSGRFNQPQHF. In DNA, the CDR3 is TGTGCCAGCAGTTTATCCGGGAGATTCAATCAGCCCCAGCATTTT. The full variable domain, completed using reference TRBV28 and TRBJ1-5, is DVKVTQSSRYLVKRTGEKVFLECVQDMDHENMFWYRQDPGLGLRLIYFSYDVKMKEKGDIPEGYSVSREKKERFSLILESASTNQTSMYLCASSLSGRFNQPQHFGDGTRLSIL.

This clonotype was found many times. The chain joins TRBV11-2 to TRBJ2-7; TRBD2 matches 12 bases. With 2 bases clipped from V and 4 bases from J, the junction kept 12 bases outside the gene matches. Germline CDR1 reads SGHAT; CDR2 reads FQNNGV. This CDR3 is 18 amino acids long. CDR3 sequence: CASSLRPSGRAQSYEQYF. CDR3 nucleotide sequence: TGTGCCAGCAGCTTAAGGCCTAGCGGGAGGGCTCAGAGTTACGAGCAGTACTTC.

There are many counts of this clonotype. This sequence joins TRBV15 and TRBJ2-7; D may be TRBD1 or TRBD2 (5 bases each). V was pared by 0 bases and J by 4 bases, with 13 bases between. The CDR3 extends over 15 amino acids. The germline V gene has CDR1 LNHNV and CDR2 YYDKDF (reference sequence). The CDR3: CATSRDKGRPYEQYF. CDR3 nucleotide sequence: TGTGCCACCAGCAGAGATAAGGGACGTCCTTACGAGCAGTACTTC.

V is TRBV24-1 and J is TRBJ2-7, with 7 bases identical to TRBD1. CDR1 is KGHDR and CDR2 is SFDVKD in the germline V gene. The ends lost 5 bases at V and 3 bases at J; junction bases unmatched: 6. CDR3 length equals 14 residues. The CDR3 sequence: CATSATTGSYEQYF. DNA for the CDR3: TGTGCCACCAGTGCGACGACAGGGAGCTACGAGCAGTACTTC.

The rearrangement uses TRBV24-1 and TRBJ1-2; D unclear. The V end lost 3 bases, the J end lost 2 bases, and 9 bases lay between the germline ends. CDR3 length: 14 amino acids. Looked up from germline, CDR1 is KGHDR and CDR2 is SFDVKD. In DNA form, the CDR3 reads TGTGCCACCAGTGATGCCCCGGGGAACTATGGCTACACCTTC. It is translated as CATSDAPGNYGYTF.

This chain uses TRBV7-2 with TRBJ2-7; 9 nucleotides align to TRBD2. This CDR3 contains 13 residues. J was trimmed by 2 bases and V by 7 bases; bases with no gene match: 3. Germline V gene sequence: CDR1 SGHTA, CDR2 FQGNSA. The CDR3 DNA reads as TGTGCCAGCAAGGCGGGAGGGCCCTACGAGCAGTACTTC. It specifies CASKAGGPYEQYF.

The rearrangement uses TRBV3-1 and TRBJ2-1; TRBD2 matches at 8 bases. After removal of 4 bases from V and 4 bases from J, the junction contained 9 bases not matched to a gene. The CDR3 covers 16 residues. CDR1 and CDR2 (germline): LGHDT, YNNKEL (reference sequence). Written as DNA, the CDR3 is TGTGCCAGCAGCCCCAGGTCGGGAGGGCTTTACAATGAGCAGTTCTTC. It encodes CASSPRSGGLYNEQFF.

The rearrangement uses TRBV20-1 and TRBJ2-7; TRBD2 aligns across 9 bases. Trimming cost V 6 bases and J 6 bases; bases outside gene matches: 15. Germline V CDR1 and CDR2: DFQATT, SNEGSKA (reference sequence). The CDR3 loop spans 15 amino acids. Here the CDR3 DNA reads TGCAGTGCCCCCCCCTCAGCTAGCGGGATTGCCGAGCAGTACTTC. It specifies CSAPPSASGIAEQYF.